Below are 17 T cell receptor beta chains sequenced from a single sample in a study of blood T cell repertoires in COVID-19. Clones were sequenced by immunoSEQ multiplex PCR, and TCRdb holds only the in-frame ones, with some missing. The sample lists 65,000 to 80,000 clones; approximately 91% were seen once. The source material was peripheral blood. The receptors were gathered from a man aged 65-85 years with active or convalescent COVID-19.

The chain combines TRBV9 with TRBJ1-1; TRBD1 agrees at 8 bases. The CDR3 is 15 amino acids. V was clipped by 3 bases and J by 4 bases; unmatched bases: 8. Germline values: CDR1 SGDLS, CDR2 YYNGEE. CDR3 sequence reads: CASSARQGMVTEAFF. The CDR3 DNA follows: TGTGCCAGCAGCGCCCGACAGGGGATGGTCACTGAAGCTTTCTTT.

The rearrangement joins TRBV11-2 to TRBJ2-5; D gene unclear. This CDR3 is built from 12 residues. Germline CDR1 reads SGHAT; CDR2 reads FQNNGV. V lost 5 bases and J 1 base, leaving 5 bases between the germline ends. The CDR3 sequence: CASSPRQETQYF. The DNA of the CDR3 is TGTGCCAGCAGCCCTCGCCAAGAGACCCAGTACTTC.

This clone appeared a few times. V and J are TRBV6-5 and TRBJ1-1; possibly TRBD1 for D (5 bases). This CDR3 is built from 15 residues. CDR1 is MNHEY and CDR2 is SVGAGI in the germline V gene. The V end lost 0 bases, the J end lost 5 bases, and 13 bases lay between the germline ends. This CDR3 is CASSYSATAETEAFF. CDR3 in DNA: TGTGCCAGCAGTTACTCCGCGACAGCTGAAACTGAAGCTTTCTTT.

The chain combines TRBV6-5 with TRBJ2-1; a possible D gene is TRBD1 (6 bases). In germline, CDR1 is MNHEY, CDR2 SVGAGI. The CDR3 has 13 amino acids. The germline V and J ends were trimmed by 5 bases and 14 bases, with 19 bases remaining between them. The CDR3: CASSPYRDEGEFF. In DNA, the CDR3 is TGTGCCAGCAGTCCTTACAGGGACGAGGGGGAGTTCTTC.

This chain connects TRBV9 to TRBJ2-4; 8 nucleotides align to TRBD1. Trimming at V came to 1 base and at J to 8 bases, leaving 5 bases not matched to a gene. Germline loops: CDR1 SGDLS, CDR2 YYNGEE. The CDR3 runs 14 residues. In DNA, the CDR3 is TGTGCCAGCAGCGTAACGGACAGGGTGGACATTCAGTACTTC. It specifies CASSVTDRVDIQYF.

The chain employs TRBV7-3 and TRBJ2-3; D uncertain. The germline gives CDR1 SGHTA, CDR2 FQGTGA. V dropped 2 bases and J dropped 2 bases, with 8 bases sitting between them. The CDR3 runs to 14 residues. Here the CDR3 DNA reads TGTGCCAGCAGCTTACGGTCGTTCACAGATACGCAGTATTTT. Its translation: CASSLRSFTDTQYF.

V gene TRBV12-3 or TRBV12-4 combines with J gene TRBJ1-3, with TRBD1 as a possible D gene (5 bases). The V end lost 8 bases, the J end lost 1 base, and 9 bases lay between the germline ends. There are 13 residues in the CDR3. This CDR3 reads CASGASSGNTIYF. The CDR3 nucleotides read TGTGCCAGCGGGGCCTCATCTGGAAACACCATATATTTT.

The chain employs TRBV28 and TRBJ1-3; D call uncertain. The germline V gene has CDR1 MDHEN and CDR2 SYDVKM. V was cut by 6 bases and J by 0 bases, with 12 bases left in between. The CDR3 runs to 15 residues. The CDR3 DNA reads TGTGCCAGCAGGTCACCGGGTTTCTCTGGAAACACCATATATTTT. Translated, it gives CASRSPGFSGNTIYF.

The J gene is TRBJ2-5, the V gene TRBV11-2; D remains unclear. The CDR3 length is 14 residues. Germline CDR1 is SGHAT and CDR2 is FQNNGV. V gave up 0 bases and J gave up 1 base, with 6 bases separating them. This CDR3 is CASSLEQPQETQYF. In DNA form, the CDR3 reads TGTGCCAGCAGCTTAGAACAGCCCCAAGAGACCCAGTACTTC.

This clone was observed once. This chain joins TRBV5-1 and TRBJ1-1; perhaps TRBD1 as D (6 bases). This CDR3 contains 15 residues. Deletions cut 0 bases from V and 1 base from J, with 10 bases between. Germline assignment: CDR1 SGHRS and CDR2 YFSETQ. The CDR3 here is CASSLGGLGNTEAFF. DNA of the CDR3: TGCGCCAGCAGCTTGGGGGGGCTGGGGAACACTGAAGCTTTCTTT.

This chain links TRBV6-5 with TRBJ1-2; unclear D gene. This CDR3 is 12 amino acids long. CDR1 MNHEY and CDR2 SVGAGI come from the germline V gene. V lost 6 bases, J lost 5 bases, and 10 bases lay in between. The CDR3 loop is CASRLNTYGYTF. DNA of the CDR3: TGTGCCAGCAGATTAAATACTTATGGCTACACCTTC.

The rearrangement uses TRBV7-3 and TRBJ2-7; possible D gene TRBD2, 5 bases. V was cut by 5 bases and J by 3 bases, with 17 bases left in between. The length of the CDR3 is 15 residues. Germline loops: CDR1 SGHTA, CDR2 FQGTGA. The CDR3 bases are TGTGCCAGCAGCACCAGACTATCTCTCGACTACGAGCAGTACTTC. Protein: CASSTRLSLDYEQYF.

This chain joins TRBV5-1 and TRBJ2-3; TRBD1 aligns across 11 bases. The CDR3 sequence is 17 residues long. Germline V lookup: CDR1 SGHRS, CDR2 YFSETQ. The junction had 4 bases not matched to a gene; V was cut back by 0 bases and J by 1 base. The CDR3 is CASSLERTGGGTDTQYF. CDR3 sequence (DNA): TGCGCCAGCAGCTTGGAGCGGACAGGGGGCGGCACAGATACGCAGTATTTT.

CDR3 DNA sequence: TGTGCCAGCTCACAGGGAGTAACTGGAAACACCATATATTTT. This gives the protein CASSQGVTGNTIYF. V and J are TRBV18 and TRBJ1-3; no clear D. Trimming left V 4 bases short and J 2 bases short, with 9 bases between. Germline CDR1 reads KGHSH; CDR2 reads LQKENI. The CDR3 runs 14 residues.

This clone was detected only a few times. This chain connects TRBV9 to TRBJ2-3; 7 nucleotides align to TRBD2. CDR1 and CDR2 from the germline V gene are SGDLS and YYNGEE. The J segment lost 2 bases and the V segment lost 3 bases, leaving 6 bases of the junction unmatched. The CDR3 contains 15 residues. CDR3 region: CASSDGGDLTDTQYF. CDR3 coding DNA: TGTGCCAGCAGCGATGGGGGGGACCTCACAGATACGCAGTATTTT.

The genes are TRBV18 and TRBJ2-3, with D perhaps matching TRBD1 (6 bases). The CDR3 spans 13 residues. CDR1 KGHSH and CDR2 LQKENI come from the germline V gene. Trimming removed 6 bases at V and 6 bases at J, with 13 bases between. CDR3 amino acids: CASSQNRDDTQYF. The CDR3 DNA reads as TGTGCCAGCTCCCAAAACAGGGACGATACGCAGTATTTT. The full variable domain, with the rest looked up from reference TRBV18 and TRBJ2-3, is NAGVMQNPRHLVRRRGQEARLRCSPMKGHSHVYWYRQLPEEGLKFMVYLQKENIIDESGMPKERFSAEFPKEGPSILRIQQVVRGDSAAYFCASSQNRDDTQYFGPGTRLTVL.

V is TRBV19 and J is TRBJ1-2; 7 bases align to TRBD1. V gave up 4 bases and J gave up 4 bases; unmatched junction bases: 9. Germline V lookup: CDR1 LNHDA, CDR2 SQIVND (reference sequence). The CDR3 extends over 15 amino acids. The DNA for the CDR3 is TGTGCCAGTAGTAGCCCCGTGACAGGGCTCTATGGCTACACCTTC. It translates to CASSSPVTGLYGYTF.